The 12 T cell receptor beta chains reported below all come from one sample, sequenced in a study of cytomegalovirus exposure and HLA in healthy donors. The PCR employed 60 Vbeta primers together with 13 Jbeta primers. Clones were read by immunoSEQ multiplex PCR, and TCRdb kept only the in-frame ones, dropping some. The table records roughly 180,000 clones, about four fifths of them present only once. The sequencing sample was made of PBMCs. The source of these receptors is a woman in her 30s in good health and CMV-seronegative.

The chain combines TRBV6-4 with TRBJ1-2; 8 bases match TRBD1. The J segment lost 5 bases and the V segment lost 0 bases, leaving 8 bases of the junction unmatched. The germline gives CDR1 MRHNA, CDR2 SNTAGT. The CDR3 runs 16 residues. The CDR3 sequence: CASSDSVQGAPYGYTF. In nucleotides, the CDR3 is TGTGCCAGCAGTGACTCCGTGCAGGGGGCACCGTATGGCTACACCTTC.

There are a few counts of this clone. This chain joins TRBV11-2 and TRBJ2-3; 11 positions match TRBD2. Germline V lookup: CDR1 SGHAT, CDR2 FQNNGV. Trimming cost V 4 bases and J 1 base; bases outside gene matches: 4. The CDR3 is 16 residues long. Here the CDR3 DNA reads TGTGCCAGCAGCTCCCCGACTAGCGGGGGCACAGATACGCAGTATTTT. Encoded protein: CASSSPTSGGTDTQYF.

The table lists this clone with a few counts. V and J are TRBV5-1 and TRBJ2-5, with TRBD2 matching over 13 bases. Germline loops: CDR1 SGHRS, CDR2 YFSETQ. CDR3 length: 14 residues. Losses at the gene ends were 4 bases for V and 14 bases for J; bases not matched to a gene: 11. The CDR3 DNA reads TGCGCCAGCAGCCCCGGGACTAGCGGGGATCTCTTTTACTTC. Translating it yields CASSPGTSGDLFYF.

V gene TRBV7-8 combines with J gene TRBJ1-5, with D unclear. Germline CDR1 SGHVS, CDR2 FQNEAQ. The CDR3 contains 16 residues. Trimming stripped 2 bases from V and 2 bases from J, with 13 bases between. The CDR3: CASSLRDQRGNQPQHF. The DNA for the CDR3 is TGTGCCAGCAGCTTAAGAGATCAGAGGGGCAATCAGCCCCAGCATTTT.

This chain uses TRBV30 with TRBJ2-5; D gene unclear. V lost 2 bases to trimming and J lost 2 bases, with 6 bases between them. This CDR3 comprises 12 residues. The germline V gene has CDR1 GTSNPN and CDR2 SVGIG (reference sequence). CDR3: CAWSPVQETQYF. The DNA of the CDR3 is TGTGCCTGGAGTCCCGTACAAGAGACCCAGTACTTC.

V is TRBV7-6 and J is TRBJ1-1, with TRBD1 matching 8 bases. The trim removed 4 bases at V and 4 bases at J, leaving 5 bases unmatched. Germline CDR1 SGHVS, CDR2 FNYEAQ. CDR3 length equals 14 residues. The chain's CDR3 is CASSSGGQGTEAFF. The CDR3 nucleotides are TGTGCCAGCAGCTCCGGCGGACAGGGCACTGAAGCTTTCTTT.

The chain couples TRBV6-5 to TRBJ2-7; maybe TRBD1 (6 bases). Per germline, CDR1 MNHEY and CDR2 SVGAGI. The CDR3 runs to 13 residues. V was shortened by 6 bases and J by 1 base, with 10 bases between the two germline ends. CDR3 nucleotides: TGTGCCAGCAGAGCTACAGGGTCCTACGAGCAGTACTTC. Its translation: CASRATGSYEQYF.

The chain combines TRBV7-2 with TRBJ1-6, with D perhaps matching TRBD1 (6 bases). CDR1 and CDR2 from the germline V gene are SGHTA and FQGNSA. There are 15 residues in the CDR3. V gave up 3 bases and J gave up 9 bases, with 15 bases separating them. DNA of the CDR3: TGTGCCAGCAGCTTGGACAGCGCGACGACTTCACCCCTCCACTTT. Translating gives CASSLDSATTSPLHF.

The genes are TRBV23-1 and TRBJ2-1; 7 bases match TRBD2. TRBV23-1 is known as an ORF, though its function is uncertain. This CDR3 spans 16 amino acids. With V trimmed by 7 bases and J by 10 bases, 19 bases remained unmatched. For the CDR3, the DNA is TGCGCCAGCACCTCCTCGGGGGGACGCGGGGTTTGGGAGCAGTTCTTC. It codes for CASTSSGGRGVWEQFF.

This chain uses TRBV18 with TRBJ2-7; TRBD1 matches 9 bases. The junction had 5 bases not matched to a gene; V was cut back by 3 bases and J by 2 bases. Germline values: CDR1 KGHSH, CDR2 LQKENI. There are 15 residues in the CDR3. The CDR3 reads CASSPIRTGAYEQYF. The CDR3 region has the DNA TGTGCCAGCTCACCGATTCGGACAGGGGCCTACGAGCAGTACTTC.

This chain links TRBV6-5 with TRBJ1-2; 7 nucleotides agree with TRBD1. V gave up 2 bases and J gave up 4 bases; unmatched junction bases: 7. The CDR3 is 15 amino acids. Germline V gene lookup returns CDR1 MNHEY and CDR2 SVGAGI. This CDR3 reads CASSYQGQLRYGYTF. The CDR3 nucleotides are TGTGCCAGCAGTTACCAGGGACAGTTACGCTATGGCTACACCTTC.

The chain uses TRBV7-8 and TRBJ2-7; no clear D. Germline V gene lookup returns CDR1 SGHVS and CDR2 FQNEAQ. V was shortened by 5 bases and J by 2 bases, with 4 bases between the two germline ends. The CDR3 totals 11 residues. As DNA, the CDR3 is TGTGCCAGCAGCCCAGCCTACGAGCAGTACTTC. This translates into CASSPAYEQYF.